This T cell receptor beta chain was retrieved from a study of beta chain features in type 1 diabetes. Overall study findings and caveats: The naive, central memory and Treg TCRB repertoires of patients appeared to be more similar to one another than those of healthy donors. There was a possibility that cDNA sequencing over-represented cells with high TCR expression. The VDJ junctions of type 1 diabetes patients carried fewer insertions and more deletions.

Comments on this clone: Its antigen is undetermined.

Trimming stripped 4 bases from V and 8 bases from J, with 18 bases between. Germline lookup yields CDR1 SGHDT and CDR2 YYEEEE. This CDR3 region has 14 residues. Expressed TCRB transcripts were sequenced because the entire RNA isolate underwent reverse transcription. Measured with immunoSEQ multiplex PCR; TCRdb has only the in-frame clones, and not every one. The table includes about 160,000 clones, less than 9.5% detected once. This chain connects TRBV5-6 to TRBJ1-1; possible D gene TRBD1, 5 bases. Material for sequencing was central memory CD4+ T cells from blood. The sequence came from a woman under 30 in good health. The CDR3 sequence: CASSPVGGTREAFF. In DNA form, the CDR3 reads TGTGCCAGCAGCCCCGTCGGCGGGACCCGCGAAGCTTTCTTT.